This T cell receptor (beta chain) is from a study of cytomegalovirus exposure and HLA in healthy donors. Germline V gene data show CDR1 as SGDLS and CDR2 as YYNGEE. This CDR3 contains 15 residues. Unmatched junction bases numbered 6, after V lost 0 bases and J lost 7 bases. A remark on this clone: Antigen: not known.

The primer mix had 60 Vbeta and 13 Jbeta primers. The method was immunoSEQ multiplex PCR; TCRdb's version includes in-frame clones alone and lacks a portion of them. The sample lists 150,000 to 200,000 clones, more than 65% occurring once. Whole-study findings and limits: Reportedly, diagnosis of cytomegalovirus status by the classifier showed high specificity and sensitivity.

Sequences were obtained from PBMCs. The clonotype comes from a man younger than 35 in good health and CMV-seropositive. This rearrangement joins TRBV9 to TRBJ2-1, with TRBD2 matching over 8 bases. This chain's CDR3 is CASSVGAGVGNEQFF. The CDR3 DNA reads as TGTGCCAGCAGCGTAGGAGCGGGAGTGGGTAATGAGCAGTTCTTC.